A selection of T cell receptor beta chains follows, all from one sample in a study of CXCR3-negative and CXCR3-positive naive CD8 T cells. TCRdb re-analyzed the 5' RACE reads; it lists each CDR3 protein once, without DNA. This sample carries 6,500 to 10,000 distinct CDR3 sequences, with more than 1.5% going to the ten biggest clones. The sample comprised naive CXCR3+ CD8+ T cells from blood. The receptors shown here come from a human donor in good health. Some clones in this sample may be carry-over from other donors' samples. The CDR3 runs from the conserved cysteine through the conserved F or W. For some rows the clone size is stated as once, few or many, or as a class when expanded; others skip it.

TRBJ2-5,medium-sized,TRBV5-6,CASSFDRDMLETQYF
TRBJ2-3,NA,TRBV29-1,CSVDEDYSIDTQYF
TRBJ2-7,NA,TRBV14,CASSQGPGGPSYEQYF
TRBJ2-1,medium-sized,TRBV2,CASSLLAGFYNEQFF
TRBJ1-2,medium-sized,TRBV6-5,CASSYSAGPYGYTF
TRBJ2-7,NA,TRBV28,CASSSLAGPHEQYF
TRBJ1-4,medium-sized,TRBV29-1,CSVGEAGTDNEKLFF
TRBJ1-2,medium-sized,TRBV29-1,CSVDRAVGQGANYGYTF
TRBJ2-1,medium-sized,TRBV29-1,CSVELALTYNEQFF
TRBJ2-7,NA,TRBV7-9,CASSLGRYEQYF
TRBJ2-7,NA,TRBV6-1,CASSSGTGKQYF
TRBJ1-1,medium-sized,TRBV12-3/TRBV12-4,CASSTTGGLVSAEAFF
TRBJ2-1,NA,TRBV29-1,CSVGAGGNEQFF
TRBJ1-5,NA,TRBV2,CASSEGEGLSNQPQHF
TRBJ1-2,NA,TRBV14,CASSQDIRGGYTF
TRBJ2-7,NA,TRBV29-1,CSVEFQGEQYF
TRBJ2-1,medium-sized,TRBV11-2,CASSLEATSYNEQFF
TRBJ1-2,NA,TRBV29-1,CSVEEDYGYTF
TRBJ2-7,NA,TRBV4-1,CASSQEASDEQYF
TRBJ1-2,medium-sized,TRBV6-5,CASSYKRGTNYGYTF
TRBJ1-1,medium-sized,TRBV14,CASSQGPPEAFF
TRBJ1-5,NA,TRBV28,CASRPTVVLQPQHF
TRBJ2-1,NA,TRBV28,CASSFLAHSYNEQFF
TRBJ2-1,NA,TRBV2,CASSEGGPDHEQFF
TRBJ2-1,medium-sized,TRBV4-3,CASSLASGNEQFF
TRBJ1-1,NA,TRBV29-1,CSVQDSLTEAFF
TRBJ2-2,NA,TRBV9,CASSVPKGGSNTGELFF
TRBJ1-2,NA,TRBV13,CASSLGPNYGYTF
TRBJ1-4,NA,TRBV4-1,CASSQGGEKLFF